This is a list of T cell receptor beta chains from one sample in a study of shared clonotypes between healthy human individuals. Sequenced by immunoSEQ multiplex PCR; TCRdb stores in-frame clones only, minus some. The table lists fewer than 1.4 million clones, around 82% of them singletons, with around 0.6% in the top ten. Sequenced material: memory CD4+ T cells from PBMCs. Receptor source: a man between 18 and 29 years old in good health. Some clones in this sample may be carry-over from other donors' samples. Each CDR3 is given with its conserved first and last residue. D genes are given only for firm matches. Clone sizes are given selectively: once, few, many, or a class where the clone is expanded.

TRBV30	TRBJ2-6	.	.	CAWSTGQTRVLTF	TGTGCCTGGAGTACCGGACAGACGAGGGTCCTGACTTTC
TRBV5-1	TRBJ1-1	TRBD1	.	CASSYGPGQGMNTEAFF	TGCGCCAGCAGCTACGGACCGGGACAGGGGATGAACACTGAAGCTTTCTTT
TRBV6-1	TRBJ2-7	TRBD2	many	CASSEGGGLSGSVHEQYF	TGTGCCAGCAGTGAAGGTGGGGGTCTTAGCGGGAGTGTCCACGAGCAGTACTTC
TRBV9	TRBJ2-7	.	.	CASSVEGSGGYEQYF	TGTGCCAGCAGCGTAGAGGGTAGTGGGGGCTACGAGCAGTACTTC
TRBV30	TRBJ2-1	TRBD2	.	CAWKSGRAFPNAFF	TGTGCCTGGAAAAGCGGGAGGGCTTTTCCTAACGCGTTCTTC
TRBV4-1	TRBJ2-7	TRBD2	few	CASSQGGGRAYEQYF	TGCGCCAGCAGCCAAGGAGGCGGGAGGGCCTACGAGCAGTACTTC
TRBV10-3	TRBJ1-5	.	many	CAITGGQGQPQHF	TGTGCCATCACGGGGGGCCAGGGTCAGCCCCAGCATTTT
TRBV9	TRBJ2-2	.	.	CASSVEGGMNTGELFF	TGTGCCAGCAGCGTAGAGGGCGGGATGAACACCGGGGAGCTGTTTTTT
TRBV13	TRBJ2-1	.	few	CASSFSAPPNNEQFF	TGTGCCAGCAGCTTCTCGGCCCCACCGAACAATGAGCAGTTCTTC
TRBV5-4	TRBJ1-3	.	.	CASSLQGPGNTIYF	TGTGCCAGCAGCTTGCAGGGACCTGGAAACACCATATATTTT
TRBV5-1	TRBJ1-2	.	.	CASNTGGQDYGYTF	TGCGCCAGCAACACTGGGGGGCAGGACTATGGCTACACCTTC
TRBV30	TRBJ2-7	.	.	CAWSVLRGYYEQYF	TGTGCCTGGAGTGTACTACGGGGTTACTACGAGCAGTACTTC
TRBV7-5	TRBJ1-1	.	.	CARRSRDRENTEAFF	TGTGCCAGAAGGAGTCGGGACAGGGAAAACACTGAAGCTTTCTTT
TRBV11-1	TRBJ2-7	.	.	CASSTDRSYEQYF	TGTGCCAGCAGCACCGACAGGTCCTACGAGCAGTACTTC
TRBV4-1	TRBJ1-5	TRBD1	.	CASSQGVVGGGLGQPQHF	TGCGCCAGCAGCCAAGGAGTCGTGGGAGGGGGCCTAGGTCAGCCCCAGCATTTT
TRBV29-1	TRBJ2-4	.	.	CSVEERAKNIQYF	TGCAGCGTTGAAGAGAGGGCCAAAAACATTCAGTACTTC
TRBV4-1	TRBJ1-5	.	.	CASSLRQGYQPQHF	TGCGCCAGCAGCCTCCGGCAGGGGTATCAGCCCCAGCATTTT
TRBV6-1	TRBJ1-2	.	.	CASSETYPANYGYTF	TGTGCCAGCAGTGAAACGTACCCTGCAAACTATGGCTACACCTTC
TRBV29-1	TRBJ1-1	.	.	CSVESRGTEAFF	TGCAGCGTTGAATCTCGAGGAACTGAAGCTTTCTTT
TRBV6-1	TRBJ2-2	.	.	CASRSWQNTGELFF	TGTGCCAGCAGAAGCTGGCAGAACACCGGGGAGCTGTTTTTT
TRBV28	TRBJ2-1	.	.	CASLQLGRVDYNEQFF	TGTGCCAGCCTTCAATTGGGCAGGGTCGATTACAATGAGCAGTTCTTC
TRBV11-2	TRBJ2-7	TRBD2	once	CASSLLAGGGTYEQYF	TGTGCCAGCAGCTTACTAGCGGGAGGGGGGACCTACGAGCAGTACTTC
TRBV2	TRBJ1-1	TRBD1	.	CASNPDRATEAFF	TGTGCCAGCAACCCGGACAGGGCCACTGAAGCTTTCTTT
TRBV30	TRBJ2-1	TRBD2	.	CAWSVSGSPYNEQFF	TGTGCCTGGAGTGTCAGCGGGAGCCCCTACAATGAGCAGTTCTTC
TRBV15	TRBJ1-1	.	.	CATSRDTRTSEFF	TGTGCCACCAGCAGAGATACCAGGACTTCAGAGTTCTTT
TRBV6-1	TRBJ2-1	.	.	CASRFRWGSYNEQFF	TGTGCCAGCAGATTCCGGTGGGGCTCCTACAATGAGCAGTTCTTC
TRBV11-3	TRBJ2-3	.	.	CASSTSTGLSTDTQYF	TGTGCCAGCAGCACGTCGACAGGCCTCAGCACAGATACGCAGTATTTT
TRBV25-1	TRBJ1-5	.	.	CASSEGGALKQPQHF	TGTGCCAGCAGTGAAGGTGGGGCTCTCAAGCAGCCCCAGCATTTT
TRBV6-5	TRBJ2-2	.	few	CASSPRLNTGELFF	TGTGCCAGCAGTCCCCGGCTGAACACCGGGGAGCTGTTTTTT
TRBV10-2	TRBJ1-4	.	.	CASSDHGGGVEKLFF	TGCGCCAGCAGCGACCACGGGGGCGGGGTGGAAAAACTGTTTTTT
TRBV19	TRBJ2-7	.	few	CASSLQNSNYEQYF	TGTGCCAGTAGTCTCCAGAACAGTAATTACGAGCAGTACTTC
TRBV10-3	TRBJ2-7	.	.	CAISSQPPYEQYF	TGTGCCATCAGTTCGCAGCCCCCCTACGAGCAGTACTTC
TRBV7-2	TRBJ2-1	TRBD2	.	CASSLERDPIYNEQFF	TGTGCCAGCAGCCTGGAGCGGGACCCGATATACAATGAGCAGTTCTTC
TRBV7-3	TRBJ2-1	TRBD2	.	CASSSTSGTQGSYNEQFF	TGTGCCAGCAGCTCGACTAGCGGGACGCAGGGGTCCTACAATGAGCAGTTCTTC
TRBV7-3	TRBJ2-7	.	.	CASSLFGGADEQYF	TGTGCCAGCAGCTTATTCGGGGGCGCAGACGAGCAGTACTTC
TRBV28	TRBJ2-1	TRBD2	many	CASSQGLAPDNEQFF	TGTGCCAGCAGCCAAGGACTAGCGCCTGACAATGAGCAGTTCTTC
TRBV29-1	TRBJ1-2	.	few	CSVDTKQGEGYTF	TGCAGCGTCGACACTAAACAGGGAGAGGGCTACACCTTC
TRBV15	TRBJ1-5	.	many	CATSRDLLIQPQHF	TGTGCCACCAGCAGAGATCTATTGATTCAGCCCCAGCATTTT
TRBV30	TRBJ2-1	TRBD2	.	CAWSPNSGRAVEQFF	TGTGCCTGGAGTCCGAATAGCGGGAGGGCCGTTGAGCAGTTCTTC
TRBV28	TRBJ2-2	TRBD1	.	CASSGQGAQTGELFF	TGTGCCAGCAGTGGACAGGGGGCGCAGACCGGGGAGCTGTTTTTT
TRBV27	TRBJ2-7	TRBD2	.	CASRQLAGGSYEQYF	TGTGCCAGCAGGCAACTAGCGGGAGGATCCTACGAGCAGTACTTC
TRBV21-1	TRBJ1-2	.	.	CASSRQGAWGYTF	TGTGCCAGCAGCCGACAGGGGGCGTGGGGCTACACCTTC
TRBV2	TRBJ2-5	.	few	CASSDTGNETQYF	TGTGCCAGCAGTGATACCGGGAATGAGACCCAGTACTTC
TRBV9	TRBJ1-3	.	few	CASSVEAVSGNTIYF	TGTGCCAGCAGCGTAGAGGCAGTCTCTGGAAACACCATATATTTT
TRBV27	TRBJ1-2	.	.	CASRNINYGYTF	TGTGCCAGCAGAAACATAAACTATGGCTACACCTTC
TRBV6-5	TRBJ1-6	TRBD1	once	CASREGTANSPLHF	TGTGCCAGCAGAGAGGGGACAGCAAATTCACCCCTCCACTTT
TRBV25-1	TRBJ2-3	.	.	CASSEFAADTQYF	TGTGCCAGCAGTGAATTTGCGGCAGATACGCAGTATTTT
TRBV9	TRBJ2-2	.	.	CASSVDPRNTGELFF	TGTGCCAGCAGCGTAGATCCTCGGAACACCGGGGAGCTGTTTTTT
TRBV28	TRBJ1-2	.	few	CASSLMGALGYTF	TGTGCCAGCAGTTTGATGGGGGCGCTTGGCTACACCTTC
TRBV18	TRBJ1-5	TRBD1	.	CASSPGDRAGNQPQHF	TGTGCCAGCTCACCGGGGGACAGGGCCGGCAATCAGCCCCAGCATTTT
TRBV7-3	TRBJ2-1	.	.	CASSLTDSPSLFF	TGTGCCAGCAGCTTAACGGATAGCCCGTCCCTGTTCTTC
TRBV7-9	TRBJ1-4	.	few	CASSLGAGRATNEKLFF	TGTGCCAGCAGCTTAGGTGCAGGGAGAGCTACTAATGAAAAACTGTTTTTT
TRBV7-2	TRBJ1-5	TRBD1	.	CASSLAMRTGRNNQPQHF	TGTGCCAGCAGCTTAGCCATGCGGACAGGGAGGAACAATCAGCCCCAGCATTTT
TRBV4-2	TRBJ2-2	TRBD1	.	CASSQAIDRDSRLFF	TGTGCCAGCAGCCAGGCGATAGACCGGGACAGCCGCCTGTTTTTT
TRBV5-6	TRBJ1-2	TRBD1	.	CASSGQGRGYTF	TGTGCCAGCAGTGGACAGGGAAGGGGCTACACCTTC
TRBV18	TRBJ2-5	.	.	CASSRTLQETQYF	TGTGCCAGCTCTCGCACCCTACAAGAGACCCAGTACTTC
TRBV6-6	TRBJ2-1	TRBD1	.	CASRGDSSYNEQFF	TGTGCCAGCAGGGGGGACAGCTCCTACAATGAGCAGTTCTTC
TRBV4-1	TRBJ1-2	.	.	CASSPPGTISYEASGYTF	TGCGCCAGCAGCCCCCCTGGAACTATCTCCTATGAAGCTTCAGGCTACACCTTC
TRBV19	TRBJ1-2	TRBD1	.	CASTSPQGSFAYGYTF	TGTGCCAGTACCTCTCCACAGGGGTCTTTCGCCTATGGCTACACCTTC